The 22 T cell receptor beta chains presented below share a single source sample, sequenced in a study of shared clonotypes between healthy human individuals. Repertoires were generated with immunoSEQ multiplex PCR, while TCRdb's copy carries only in-frame clones and drops some. The sample has roughly 2,000,000 clones, 90% to 95% seen once. Naive CD8 cells lacked CD45RO and underwent positive selection for CCR7, leaving out terminally differentiated effector memory CD45RA+ cells. The sample taken for sequencing was naive CD8+ T cells from PBMCs. These receptors came from a young man in good health. Some clones in this sample may be carry-over from other donors' samples.

The rearrangement uses TRBV5-6 and TRBJ1-1, with unresolved D. Germline V gene sequence: CDR1 SGHDT, CDR2 YYEEEE. Trimming shortened V by 0 bases and J by 8 bases, and 11 bases separated the two germline ends. This CDR3 spans 13 amino acids. CDR3 coding DNA: TGTGCCAGCAGCTTGGTAGGGTTCGGCGAAGCTTTCTTT. As protein: CASSLVGFGEAFF. The whole variable domain, remainder taken from reference TRBV5-6 and TRBJ1-1, is DAGVTQSPTHLIKTRGQQVTLRCSPKSGHDTVSWYQQALGQGPQFIFQYYEEEERQRGNFPDRFSGHQFPNYSSELNVNALLLGDSALYLCASSLVGFGEAFFGQGTRLTVV.

The rearrangement uses TRBV27 and TRBJ2-7, with TRBD2 identical over 8 bases. Germline loops: CDR1 MNHEY, CDR2 SMNVEV (reference sequence). J was trimmed by 9 bases and V by 3 bases; bases with no gene match: 1. The CDR3 is 11 amino acids. CDR3 nucleotides: TGTGCCAGCAGTTTCGGGAGGGCGCAGTACTTC. It encodes CASSFGRAQYF.

This chain connects TRBV11-2 to TRBJ2-2; TRBD2 matches at 9 bases. Unmatched junction bases numbered 9, after V lost 5 bases and J lost 5 bases. Germline V gene data show CDR1 as SGHAT and CDR2 as FQNNGV. The CDR3 runs to 16 residues. The CDR3 here is CASSPTSGIETGELFF. CDR3 DNA sequence: TGTGCCAGCAGCCCGACTAGCGGAATAGAGACCGGGGAGCTGTTTTTT.

The chain combines TRBV5-1 with TRBJ2-1; 7 positions agree with TRBD1. The V segment lost 4 bases and the J segment 2 bases; nucleotides outside the gene matches: 12. The germline gives CDR1 SGHRS, CDR2 YFSETQ. This CDR3 region has 17 residues. CDR3 sequence: CASSGTARRGPYNEQFF. CDR3 nucleotides: TGCGCCAGCAGCGGGACAGCTAGGAGAGGTCCCTACAATGAGCAGTTCTTC.

The J gene is TRBJ2-1, the V gene TRBV14; D gene uncertain. From germline, CDR1 is SGHDN and CDR2 FVKESK. V lost 1 base and J lost 2, with 6 bases in between. The CDR3 has 14 amino acids. The CDR3: CASSQGRTYNEQFF. CDR3 coding DNA: TGTGCCAGCAGCCAAGGGAGAACCTACAATGAGCAGTTCTTC.

This clone has just one count. The chain links TRBV7-2 to TRBJ1-5; D call uncertain. The ends were cut back, 2 bases at V and 2 bases at J, with 13 bases in the middle. The length of the CDR3 is 16 residues. Germline V gives CDR1 SGHTA, CDR2 FQGNSA. CDR3: CASSLTLGWGNQPQHF. The CDR3 DNA reads as TGTGCCAGCAGCTTAACTTTGGGGTGGGGCAATCAGCCCCAGCATTTT.

To note about this clone: Other DNA sequences in this sample translate to the same CDR3. This sequence joins TRBV5-6 and TRBJ1-1; D gene ambiguous. V lost 3 bases to trimming and J lost 0 bases, with 9 bases between them. This CDR3 has 14 amino acids. Germline V lookup: CDR1 SGHDT, CDR2 YYEEEE. CDR3 amino acids: CASSWRELNTEAFF. CDR3 nucleotide sequence: TGTGCCAGCAGCTGGAGGGAGTTGAACACTGAAGCTTTCTTT.

V usage is TRBV27 and J usage is TRBJ2-7; TRBD1 is a possible D gene (5 bases). The length of the CDR3 is 14 residues. The germline gives CDR1 MNHEY, CDR2 SMNVEV (reference sequence). V lost 6 bases to trimming and J lost 0 bases, with 12 bases between them. Written as DNA, the CDR3 is TGTGCCAGCAGGCCAACTGACAGCTCCTACGAGCAGTACTTC. This encodes CASRPTDSSYEQYF.

The rearrangement links TRBV9 to TRBJ1-5; tentative D call: TRBD1 (5 bases). The germline V gene has CDR1 SGDLS and CDR2 YYNGEE. This CDR3 region has 15 residues. V was trimmed by 2 bases and J by 4 bases, leaving 13 bases between them. CDR3 loop: CASSVTGAVNQPQHF. Written as DNA, the CDR3 is TGTGCCAGCAGCGTCACCGGGGCAGTAAATCAGCCCCAGCATTTT.

The chain couples TRBV28 to TRBJ2-7; D gene unclear. The CDR3 is 14 amino acids. From germline, CDR1 is MDHEN and CDR2 SYDVKM. Trimming left V 6 bases short and J 2 bases short, with 14 bases between. CDR3 in DNA: TGTGCCAGCAGCCCTGACTCCGACACCTACGAGCAGTACTTC. This codes for CASSPDSDTYEQYF.

This clone showed up just once. The chain joins TRBV27 to TRBJ1-6, with TRBD1 as a possible D gene (6 bases). The CDR3 is made up of 13 amino acids. Germline CDR1 is MNHEY and CDR2 is SMNVEV (reference sequence). V lost 3 bases and J lost 7, with 7 bases in between. As DNA, the CDR3 is TGTGCCAGCAGTTTCGACAGGAATTCACCCCTCCACTTT. It is translated as CASSFDRNSPLHF.

On this clone itself: Germline is not matched at one junction end, which may reflect a read error. This chain links TRBV7-9 with TRBJ1-1; 9 nucleotides align to TRBD1. CDR3 length equals 16 residues. Germline values: CDR1 SEHNR, CDR2 FQNEAQ (reference sequence). The CDR3 sequence is CASSAAGTGKNAEAFF. The CDR3, as DNA: TGTGCCAGCAGCGCGGCGGGGACAGGGAAGAACGCTGAAGCTTTCTTT. Based on the CDR3 plus reference TRBV7-9 and TRBJ1-1, the full variable domain is DTGVSQNPRHKITKRGQNVTFRCDPISEHNRLYWYRQTLGQGPEFLTYFQNEAQLEKSRLLSDRFSAERPKGSFSTLEIQRTEQGDSAMYLCASSAAGTGKNAEAFFGQGTRLTVV.

This sequence joins TRBV28 and TRBJ1-1; TRBD1 is a possible D gene (6 bases). The CDR3 covers 15 residues. Per germline, CDR1 MDHEN and CDR2 SYDVKM. Between the trimmed V and J ends, which lost 7 bases and 1 base, there was a span of 16 bases. The CDR3 DNA reads as TGTGCCAGCAACTATGGGGGGCATCCGAACACTGAAGCTTTCTTT. Encoded protein: CASNYGGHPNTEAFF.

The chain has TRBV5-1 and TRBJ2-7; TRBD2 agrees at 10 bases. Germline V gives CDR1 SGHRS, CDR2 YFSETQ. This CDR3 region has 21 residues. The V segment lost 2 bases and the J segment 0 bases; nucleotides outside the gene matches: 20. This chain's CDR3 is CASSFGLAGAINANPSYEQYF. Here the CDR3 DNA reads TGCGCCAGCAGCTTTGGGCTAGCGGGAGCCATAAACGCAAACCCCTCCTACGAGCAGTACTTC.

The V gene is TRBV5-6, the J gene TRBJ2-7; 7 bases are a match to TRBD2. The CDR3 covers 13 residues. The V gene's germline CDR1 is SGHDT and CDR2 YYEEEE. V was pared by 4 bases and J by 6 bases, with 7 bases of the junction left unmatched. CDR3: CASSTGTTAEQYF. The DNA for the CDR3 is TGTGCCAGCAGCACCGGGACTACCGCCGAGCAGTACTTC.

This clone occurred once. This chain connects TRBV2 to TRBJ2-3; 7 positions agree with TRBD1. The V gene end was trimmed by 7 bases and the J gene end by 1 base; junction bases not matched to a gene: 2. The V gene's germline CDR1 is SNHLY and CDR2 FYNNEI. The CDR3 is made up of 13 amino acids. The CDR3 nucleotides read TGTGCCAGCATAGGGACAGGCACAGATACGCAGTATTTT. Its protein is CASIGTGTDTQYF.

A word on this clone: Without the conserved terminal phenylalanine or tryptophan, this CDR3 likely stems from a read error. No DNA is shown, since the ends of the CDR3 on it are uncertain; the CDR3 is the one TCRdb lists. This chain's CDR3 is CASSYGTGFLEA. The chain combines TRBV7-9 with TRBJ1-2; no DNA check was done on the table's D call, TRBD1. Germline V gene lookup returns CDR1 SEHNR and CDR2 FQNEAQ (reference sequence). The CDR3 has 12 residues if both end residues are counted.

J is TRBJ2-1 and V is TRBV29-1; 10 bases line up with TRBD2. CDR3 size: 15 residues. In germline, CDR1 is SQVTM, CDR2 ANQGSEA. V lost 8 bases to trimming and J lost 0 bases; unmatched junction nucleotides: 7. The CDR3 loop is CSLTSGKSSYNEQFF. The CDR3 DNA reads as TGCAGCCTCACTAGCGGGAAGAGCTCCTACAATGAGCAGTTCTTC.

The CDR3 bases are TGCGCCAGCAGCCCAAGGCTGCCGGGTGAGCAGTTCTTC. This gives the protein CASSPRLPGEQFF. The chain carries TRBV4-1 and TRBJ2-1, with D unclear. The V end was cut by 4 bases, the J end by 9 bases, with 13 bases between. The CDR3 covers 13 residues. Germline-derived CDR1 and CDR2 are MGHRA and YSYEKL.

This sequence joins TRBV29-1 and TRBJ2-5, with D unresolved. The J call may be incorrect, as the DNA end agrees better with TRBJ2-7. The germline V gene encodes CDR1 SQVTM and CDR2 ANQGSEA. This CDR3 comprises 11 residues. Written as DNA, the CDR3 is TGCAGCGTGACACTCAACTACGAGCAGTACTTC. Protein product: CSVTLNYEQYF.

As for this clone: The same CDR3 can be traced to other DNA sequences in this sample. The chain joins TRBV9 to TRBJ1-5, with D unclear. The CDR3 consists of 14 residues. Trimming took 3 bases from V and 0 from J, leaving 7 bases between them. CDR1 and CDR2 (germline): SGDLS, YYNGEE. The CDR3 DNA reads TGTGCCAGCAGCGCGACGGATAGCAATCAGCCCCAGCATTTT. It translates to CASSATDSNQPQHF.

The chain joins TRBV29-1 to TRBJ2-7; D is uncertain. V was pared by 4 bases and J by 1 base, with 11 bases between. CDR1 and CDR2 from the germline V gene are SQVTM and ANQGSEA. CDR3 size: 13 residues. As DNA, the CDR3 is TGCAGCGTTGGTGAAGGCCGATCCTACGAGCAGTACTTC. Its protein product is CSVGEGRSYEQYF.